The rows below give T cell receptor beta chains drawn from one sample of a study of blood T cell repertoires in COVID-19. Assay: immunoSEQ multiplex PCR; the TCRdb copy retains only in-frame clones and omits some. The top ten clones hold 9.5% to 13% of a sample with about 150,000 clones, roughly 80% of them seen once. Sequenced: peripheral blood. Every receptor here comes from a woman aged 60-70 years with COVID-19, enrolled during active disease. Each CDR3 is given with its conserved first and last residue. The order of the fields is CDR3 DNA, CDR3 protein, J gene, clone size, V gene, D gene. The D gene is left open where the match is weak. Where a row states a size, it is once, few, many or the class of an expanded clone; other rows omit it.

CDR3 DNA: TGTGCCAGCAGCGTAGGAGTTCCTTCGGCCCTCCACTTT
CDR3 protein: CASSVGVPSALHF
J gene: TRBJ1-6
clone size: once
V gene: TRBV9
D gene: -

CDR3 DNA: TGTGCCAGTATTGCGGGACAGTCCCAGAACTATGGCTACACCTTC
CDR3 protein: CASIAGQSQNYGYTF
J gene: TRBJ1-2
clone size: -
V gene: TRBV19
D gene: TRBD1

CDR3 DNA: TGTGCCAGCAGACTCGGCCAGGGAAATTCACCCCTCCACTTT
CDR3 protein: CASRLGQGNSPLHF
J gene: TRBJ1-6
clone size: -
V gene: TRBV6-5
D gene: -

CDR3 DNA: TGCAGTGCTAGTCAGTTCTCTGGGGCCAACGTCCTGACTTTC
CDR3 protein: CSASQFSGANVLTF
J gene: TRBJ2-6
clone size: once
V gene: TRBV20-1
D gene: -

CDR3 DNA: TGCGCCAGCAGTGAGACAAGCAATCAGCCCCAGCATTTT
CDR3 protein: CASSETSNQPQHF
J gene: TRBJ1-5
clone size: -
V gene: TRBV10-1
D gene: -

CDR3 DNA: TGCGCCAGCAGTGGGGGGGTCGGCTCCTACGAGCAGTACTTC
CDR3 protein: CASSGGVGSYEQYF
J gene: TRBJ2-7
clone size: -
V gene: TRBV10-2
D gene: -

CDR3 DNA: TGCAGCGCTGACAGGGGGTTTCCCTATGGCTACACCTTC
CDR3 protein: CSADRGFPYGYTF
J gene: TRBJ1-2
clone size: -
V gene: TRBV29-1
D gene: TRBD1

CDR3 DNA: TGTGCCAGCAGTTACGGACAGGGAGAGAAGGGCTACACCTTC
CDR3 protein: CASSYGQGEKGYTF
J gene: TRBJ1-2
clone size: -
V gene: TRBV6-5
D gene: TRBD1

CDR3 DNA: TGTGCCAGTAGTAAGGAGGGAACAGATACGCAGTATTTT
CDR3 protein: CASSKEGTDTQYF
J gene: TRBJ2-3
clone size: -
V gene: TRBV19
D gene: -

CDR3 DNA: TGTGCCAGCAGCAGTATAGCGTGGGACGAGCAGTACTTC
CDR3 protein: CASSSIAWDEQYF
J gene: TRBJ2-7
clone size: once
V gene: TRBV11-2
D gene: -

CDR3 DNA: TGCAGTGCTAGTAGCGGGGGGCAAGAGACCCAGTACTTC
CDR3 protein: CSASSGGQETQYF
J gene: TRBJ2-5
clone size: -
V gene: TRBV20-1
D gene: TRBD2

CDR3 DNA: TGTGCCAGCAGCTTGCGGGGGTCACCCCTCCACTTT
CDR3 protein: CASSLRGSPLHF
J gene: TRBJ1-6
clone size: -
V gene: TRBV5-8
D gene: -

CDR3 DNA: TGTGCCAGCAGAGTATCCGGGACAGGGGGCTATAAGTACTTC
CDR3 protein: CASRVSGTGGYKYF
J gene: TRBJ2-7
clone size: -
V gene: TRBV2
D gene: TRBD1

CDR3 DNA: TGTGCCAGCAGCGTAGCGGCAGGGTATCAGCCCCAGCATTTT
CDR3 protein: CASSVAAGYQPQHF
J gene: TRBJ1-5
clone size: -
V gene: TRBV9
D gene: -

CDR3 DNA: TGTGCCAGCAGCAGATCCGGGACTAACGCCCTGGGAGATACGCAGTATTTT
CDR3 protein: CASSRSGTNALGDTQYF
J gene: TRBJ2-3
clone size: -
V gene: TRBV7-3
D gene: TRBD2

CDR3 DNA: TGTGCCTGGAGTGGGGAGGGGGTGCATCAGCCCCAGCATTTT
CDR3 protein: CAWSGEGVHQPQHF
J gene: TRBJ1-5
clone size: -
V gene: TRBV30
D gene: -

CDR3 DNA: TGTGCCAGTAGTGCCGACAGGAGACTTAATGAAAAACTGTTTTTT
CDR3 protein: CASSADRRLNEKLFF
J gene: TRBJ1-4
clone size: -
V gene: TRBV19
D gene: -

CDR3 DNA: TGTGCCAGTAGTATCCAGAACACTGAAGCTTTCTTT
CDR3 protein: CASSIQNTEAFF
J gene: TRBJ1-1
clone size: -
V gene: TRBV19
D gene: -

CDR3 DNA: TGTGCCAGCAGCTTGGGCGTCGGCGGGGAGACCCAGTACTTC
CDR3 protein: CASSLGVGGETQYF
J gene: TRBJ2-5
clone size: -
V gene: TRBV7-3
D gene: -

CDR3 DNA: TGTGCCAGCAGCCGTCAGGGGAATCAGCCCCAGCATTTT
CDR3 protein: CASSRQGNQPQHF
J gene: TRBJ1-5
clone size: -
V gene: TRBV7-6
D gene: -

CDR3 DNA: TGTGCCAGCAGCAAGAGCCTGGACTCTGGGAATACGCAGTATTTT
CDR3 protein: CASSKSLDSGNTQYF
J gene: TRBJ2-3
clone size: once
V gene: TRBV3-1/TRBV3-2
D gene: -

CDR3 DNA: TGTGCCACCAGTGATTCTTTAAAAGGACAGGGGTTAAGCACCGGGGAGCTGTTTTTT
CDR3 protein: CATSDSLKGQGLSTGELFF
J gene: TRBJ2-2
clone size: -
V gene: TRBV24-1
D gene: TRBD1

CDR3 DNA: TGTGCCAGCAGCGGGAGTCCCTCCTACGAGCAGTACTTC
CDR3 protein: CASSGSPSYEQYF
J gene: TRBJ2-7
clone size: -
V gene: TRBV2
D gene: -

CDR3 DNA: TGTGCCAGCAGCCAAGACTTGGGGCTGAATGAAAAACTGTTTTTT
CDR3 protein: CASSQDLGLNEKLFF
J gene: TRBJ1-4
clone size: -
V gene: TRBV14
D gene: -

CDR3 DNA: TGTGCCAGCAGCGCCCTCGAGGAGCAGTACTTC
CDR3 protein: CASSALEEQYF
J gene: TRBJ2-7
clone size: -
V gene: TRBV11-2
D gene: -

CDR3 DNA: TGTGCCAGCAGCGTAGAGCGGCCCAATTCACCCCTCCACTTT
CDR3 protein: CASSVERPNSPLHF
J gene: TRBJ1-6
clone size: -
V gene: TRBV9
D gene: -

CDR3 DNA: TGTGCCAGCAGCGAGGACAGGGGAGGGGACAACACTGAAGCTTTCTTT
CDR3 protein: CASSEDRGGDNTEAFF
J gene: TRBJ1-1
clone size: -
V gene: TRBV7-9
D gene: TRBD1

CDR3 DNA: TGTGCCAGTAGTCTTAGGGCCCTGCAGGGAGGTACTGAAGCTTTCTTT
CDR3 protein: CASSLRALQGGTEAFF
J gene: TRBJ1-1
clone size: -
V gene: TRBV19
D gene: -

CDR3 DNA: TGTGCCAGCAGCGTGACTAGCGGGGAGGTATCCTACAATGAGCAGTTCTTC
CDR3 protein: CASSVTSGEVSYNEQFF
J gene: TRBJ2-1
clone size: -
V gene: TRBV9
D gene: TRBD2

CDR3 DNA: TGTGCCAGTAGAGGGGACAGGTCCCTCAATCAGCCCCAGCATTTT
CDR3 protein: CASRGDRSLNQPQHF
J gene: TRBJ1-5
clone size: -
V gene: TRBV19
D gene: TRBD1

CDR3 DNA: TGTGCCAGTAGTCCACACCAGGCGATCAGTATTACCTCCTACAATGAGCAGTTCTTC
CDR3 protein: CASSPHQAISITSYNEQFF
J gene: TRBJ2-1
clone size: -
V gene: TRBV19
D gene: -

CDR3 DNA: TGTGCCAGCAGCCAAGACCTCATTCCGCAGAGGATCTATGGCTACACCTTC
CDR3 protein: CASSQDLIPQRIYGYTF
J gene: TRBJ1-2
clone size: -
V gene: TRBV14
D gene: -

CDR3 DNA: TGTGCCAGCAGCATCGGGACAGGGCGACCTCGGGAGCTGTTTTTT
CDR3 protein: CASSIGTGRPRELFF
J gene: TRBJ2-2
clone size: once
V gene: TRBV7-9
D gene: TRBD1

CDR3 DNA: TGTGCCAGCAGCAAAATCGGGGGGGACACTCTTCGTGAAAAACTGTTTTTT
CDR3 protein: CASSKIGGDTLREKLFF
J gene: TRBJ1-4
clone size: -
V gene: TRBV21-1
D gene: -

CDR3 DNA: TGTGCCAGCAGTCCCATCGGACAGGGGTTCTCCTATAATTCACCCCTCCACTTT
CDR3 protein: CASSPIGQGFSYNSPLHF
J gene: TRBJ1-6
clone size: once
V gene: TRBV27
D gene: TRBD1

CDR3 DNA: TGTGCCATCAGTGACCCAGGACAGGGGAACACTGAAGCTTTCTTT
CDR3 protein: CAISDPGQGNTEAFF
J gene: TRBJ1-1
clone size: -
V gene: TRBV10-3
D gene: TRBD1

CDR3 DNA: TGTGCCAGCAGTCTTCGTGGGGAGAGCCAATCGAAGCAGTTCTTC
CDR3 protein: CASSLRGESQSKQFF
J gene: TRBJ2-1
clone size: -
V gene: TRBV6-5
D gene: -

CDR3 DNA: TGCGCCAGCAGAGAGGGTCGATCTTATGGCTACACCTTC
CDR3 protein: CASREGRSYGYTF
J gene: TRBJ1-2
clone size: -
V gene: TRBV5-1
D gene: -

CDR3 DNA: TGTGCCAGCAGGCGCACAACAGGAGCCACCGGGGAGCTGTTTTTT
CDR3 protein: CASRRTTGATGELFF
J gene: TRBJ2-2
clone size: few
V gene: TRBV27
D gene: -

CDR3 DNA: TGTGCCAGCAGCTTACCCGGACTAGTAACCGGGGAGCTGTTTTTT
CDR3 protein: CASSLPGLVTGELFF
J gene: TRBJ2-2
clone size: -
V gene: TRBV7-9
D gene: TRBD2

CDR3 DNA: TGTGCCAGCAGCTCGGGACTCGAGCAGTTCTTC
CDR3 protein: CASSSGLEQFF
J gene: TRBJ2-1
clone size: once
V gene: TRBV7-3
D gene: -

CDR3 DNA: TGTGCCAGCTCAGAGGGAGGGGGGGATCAGCCCCAGCATTTT
CDR3 protein: CASSEGGGDQPQHF
J gene: TRBJ1-5
clone size: -
V gene: TRBV28
D gene: -

CDR3 DNA: TGCGCCCGCAGCCGACAGGGATGGATGATGAACACTGAAGCTTTCTTT
CDR3 protein: CARSRQGWMMNTEAFF
J gene: TRBJ1-1
clone size: once
V gene: TRBV10-2
D gene: TRBD1

CDR3 DNA: TGTGCCAGCAGCCAAGAGTTAGGGGCGGGGGCTTTCTTT
CDR3 protein: CASSQELGAGAFF
J gene: TRBJ1-1
clone size: -
V gene: TRBV14
D gene: -

CDR3 DNA: TGTGCCAGCAGTTTGACAGTTAATCAGCCCCAGCATTTT
CDR3 protein: CASSLTVNQPQHF
J gene: TRBJ1-5
clone size: -
V gene: TRBV12-3/TRBV12-4
D gene: -

CDR3 DNA: TGTGCCAGCAGCTTGGCCCGTTTGGGTCAGGAGTACTTC
CDR3 protein: CASSLARLGQEYF
J gene: TRBJ2-7
clone size: -
V gene: TRBV5-8
D gene: -

CDR3 DNA: TGCGCCAGCAGCTTGGCTAGCGGTCCGCAAGAGACCCAGTACTTC
CDR3 protein: CASSLASGPQETQYF
J gene: TRBJ2-5
clone size: -
V gene: TRBV5-1
D gene: TRBD2

CDR3 DNA: TGCGCCAGCAGCAAAGGACTAGCGGGGGGCCCCTCCTACAATGAGCAGTTCTTC
CDR3 protein: CASSKGLAGGPSYNEQFF
J gene: TRBJ2-1
clone size: -
V gene: TRBV4-1
D gene: TRBD2

CDR3 DNA: TGTGCCAGCAGCTTAGCTAGAGGGCTCTACACTGAAGCTTTCTTT
CDR3 protein: CASSLARGLYTEAFF
J gene: TRBJ1-1
clone size: -
V gene: TRBV7-8
D gene: -

CDR3 DNA: TGTGCCAGCAGTCCGACAGATTTTTGGCAGCCCCAGCATTTT
CDR3 protein: CASSPTDFWQPQHF
J gene: TRBJ1-5
clone size: once
V gene: TRBV27
D gene: -

CDR3 DNA: TGTGCCAGCAGCCCCGGACTAGCGGCTCAAGAGACCCAGTACTTC
CDR3 protein: CASSPGLAAQETQYF
J gene: TRBJ2-5
clone size: -
V gene: TRBV7-3
D gene: TRBD2